Below, 10 T cell receptor beta chains from the same sample are listed, as sequenced in a study of cytomegalovirus exposure and HLA in healthy donors. Researchers ran the PCR with 60 Vbeta and 13 Jbeta primers. Sequencing was performed with immunoSEQ multiplex PCR; in TCRdb, only in-frame clones are kept and a portion is missing. Found here are about 63,000 clones, 70% to 85% of them singletons; the top ten hold about 2.7%. What was sequenced was PBMCs. These TCRs come from a woman aged 25 to 39 in good health and CMV-seronegative.

This chain uses TRBV5-6 with TRBJ2-5; a possible D gene is TRBD2 (6 bases). Germline-derived CDR1 and CDR2 are SGHDT and YYEEEE. V was clipped by 0 bases and J by 3 bases, with 6 bases between them. CDR3 length equals 13 residues. The CDR3 sequence: CASSLGLEETQYF. The CDR3 DNA reads TGTGCCAGCAGCTTGGGACTAGAAGAGACCCAGTACTTC.

The chain carries TRBV12-2 and TRBJ1-4; the DNA was not compared with TRBD1, the D call given in the table. TRBV12-2 is termed a pseudogene. The CDR3 extends over 16 amino acids. The CDR3 here is CASRVHRFATNEKLFF. The CDR3 DNA reads as TGTGCAAGTCGCGTCCACAGGTTTGCAACTAATGAAAAACTGTTTTTT.

This clone was observed a few times. J is TRBJ2-7 and V is TRBV30; D perhaps matches TRBD2 (5 bases). CDR1 GTSNPN and CDR2 SVGIG come from the germline V gene (reference sequence). Trimming left V 1 base short and J 7 bases short, with 11 bases between. CDR3 size: 12 residues. The CDR3 spells CAWSEEATEQYV. The CDR3 coding sequence is TGTGCCTGGAGTGAGGAGGCTACGGAGCAGTACGTC.

This chain connects TRBV14 to TRBJ2-1, with 7 bases lining up with TRBD2. The V segment lost 1 base and the J segment 3 bases; nucleotides outside the gene matches: 6. CDR1 and CDR2 (germline): SGHDN, FVKESK. The CDR3 contains 16 residues. CDR3 nucleotide sequence: TGTGCCAGCAGCCAAGCTGGCGGGAGCGTCTACAATGAGCAGTTCTTC. Amino acid sequence: CASSQAGGSVYNEQFF.

J is TRBJ1-1 and V is TRBV7-8; 11 bases are shared with TRBD1. The CDR3 spans 16 residues. V lost 5 bases to trimming and J lost 5 bases; unmatched junction nucleotides: 10. Germline assignment: CDR1 SGHVS and CDR2 FQNEAQ. CDR3 sequence (DNA): TGTGCCAGCAGCGCGCGGACAGGGGGCGCGGGTACTGAAGCTTTCTTT. Translating it yields CASSARTGGAGTEAFF.

The chain joins TRBV14 to TRBJ2-2; 8 bases match TRBD2. The CDR3 is 16 amino acids. The V gene end was trimmed by 5 bases and the J gene end by 1 base; junction bases not matched to a gene: 6. CDR1 is SGHDN and CDR2 is FVKESK in the germline V gene. Here the CDR3 reads CASSLGLAKNTGELFF. The CDR3 DNA follows: TGTGCCAGCAGCTTAGGACTAGCCAAGAACACCGGGGAGCTGTTTTTT.

This chain connects TRBV5-8 to TRBJ2-3; D perhaps matches TRBD1 (6 bases). In germline, CDR1 is SGHTS, CDR2 YDEGEE. Trimming cost V 4 bases and J 5 bases, with 17 bases left between them. The CDR3 spans 15 residues. The CDR3 loop reads CASSTPGHLRDTQYF. As DNA, the CDR3 is TGTGCCAGCAGCACGCCGGGACATCTACGAGATACGCAGTATTTT.

This chain uses TRBV19 with TRBJ1-2; 7 bases align to TRBD1. CDR3 length: 16 residues. In germline, CDR1 is LNHDA, CDR2 SQIVND (reference sequence). Trimming cost V 3 bases and J 4 bases; bases outside gene matches: 11. The CDR3 sequence: CASSISNTGASYGYTF. The CDR3 DNA is TGTGCCAGTAGTATCTCTAACACAGGGGCAAGCTATGGCTACACCTTC.

The chain couples TRBV15 to TRBJ2-7, with 8 bases aligning to TRBD1. The CDR3 has 16 residues. The V gene end was trimmed by 0 bases and the J gene end by 5 bases; junction bases not matched to a gene: 9. The germline V gene encodes CDR1 LNHNV and CDR2 YYDKDF (reference sequence). CDR3 sequence (DNA): TGTGCCACCAGCAGAGATCCGGCAGGGGGCTTCCACGAGCAGTACTTC. Its translation is CATSRDPAGGFHEQYF.

This rearrangement joins TRBV11-2 to TRBJ2-3; tentatively, D is TRBD1 (7 bases). The CDR3 spans 14 residues. The V gene lost 5 bases and the J gene lost 4 bases, with 13 bases spanning the gap. The germline V gene has CDR1 SGHAT and CDR2 FQNNGV. CDR3 nucleotide sequence: TGTGCCAGCAGCGCAGGGGGGCCCGCAGATACGCAGTATTTT. This encodes CASSAGGPADTQYF.